The rows below give T cell receptor beta chains drawn from one sample of a study of blood T cell repertoires in COVID-19. Clones were sequenced by immunoSEQ multiplex PCR, and TCRdb holds only the in-frame ones, with some missing. The top ten hold roughly 7.1% of the sample, which has around 340,000 clones, about 86% seen once. The source material was peripheral blood. The receptors stem from a woman aged 60 to 75 with COVID-19, enrolled during active disease. Both conserved end residues are part of each CDR3. Each record gives: V gene, J gene, clone size, D gene, CDR3 protein, CDR3 DNA. A D gene is named only where the DNA matches it firmly. A row's size may be missing; if present it is once, few, many or a size class.

TRBV14	TRBJ2-3	once	TRBD2	CASSQWGGVTDTQYF	TGTGCCAGCAGCCAGTGGGGGGGAGTCACAGATACGCAGTATTTT
TRBV5-1	TRBJ2-7	-	-	CASSQAGSLSYEQYF	TGCGCCAGCAGCCAGGCAGGTTCTCTCTCCTACGAGCAGTACTTC
TRBV5-1	TRBJ1-1	-	TRBD1	CASSLERTGGTEAFF	TGCGCCAGCAGCTTGGAGAGGACAGGGGGCACTGAAGCTTTCTTT
TRBV6-5	TRBJ1-2	-	-	CASLGGWYGYTF	TGTGCCAGTCTCGGGGGGTGGTACGGCTACACCTTC
TRBV10-3	TRBJ1-1	-	-	CAISDKGVGTEAFF	TGTGCCATCAGTGATAAGGGAGTTGGCACTGAAGCTTTCTTT
TRBV3-1/TRBV3-2	TRBJ2-1	-	TRBD2	CASSRFTGTSGRAYNEQFF	TGTGCCAGCAGCCGGTTCACCGGGACTAGCGGGCGGGCGTACAATGAGCAGTTCTTC
TRBV27	TRBJ1-1	once	TRBD1	CASSLGVAGQGLPMNTEAFF	TGTGCCAGCAGTTTAGGAGTCGCGGGACAGGGGCTCCCGATGAACACTGAAGCTTTCTTT
TRBV6-4	TRBJ2-3	-	TRBD2	CASSDDGSGGEGDTQYF	TGTGCCAGCAGTGACGACGGTAGCGGGGGGGAAGGAGATACGCAGTATTTT
TRBV11-2	TRBJ2-7	-	-	CASSLEGSGYYEQYF	TGTGCCAGCAGCCTTGAAGGGTCGGGGTACTACGAGCAGTACTTC
TRBV3-1/TRBV3-2	TRBJ2-7	-	-	CASIPGGPTDEQYF	TGTGCCAGCATCCCAGGAGGGCCGACGGACGAGCAGTACTTC
TRBV5-4	TRBJ2-3	-	-	CATHGGGTDTQYF	TGTGCCACCCACGGCGGGGGCACAGATACGCAGTATTTT
TRBV6-5	TRBJ2-7	-	TRBD1	CASSDRGRSYEQYF	TGTGCCAGCTCAGACAGGGGAAGGTCCTACGAGCAGTACTTC
TRBV27	TRBJ1-1	-	-	CASRPLVGTEAFF	TGTGCCAGCAGACCCTTGGTCGGGACAGAAGCTTTCTTT
TRBV10-1	TRBJ1-2	-	-	CASSEGRELGYTF	TGCGCCAGCAGTGAGGGTCGGGAGCTAGGCTACACCTTC
TRBV11-2	TRBJ1-5	-	-	CASSQGSGNQPQHF	TGTGCCAGCAGCCAAGGTAGCGGCAATCAGCCCCAGCATTTT
TRBV18	TRBJ1-1	-	TRBD1	CASSPQLPGQGAQAEAFF	TGTGCCAGCTCACCGCAATTGCCGGGACAGGGGGCTCAGGCTGAAGCTTTCTTT
TRBV6-5	TRBJ1-1	-	-	CASSYPGGWAEAFF	TGTGCCAGCAGTTACCCGGGGGGGTGGGCTGAAGCTTTCTTT
TRBV30	TRBJ1-1	-	-	CAWSVAENTEAFF	TGTGCCTGGAGTGTGGCTGAGAACACTGAAGCTTTCTTT
TRBV9	TRBJ1-1	-	-	CASSVGGLSDTEAFF	TGTGCCAGCAGCGTAGGCGGGCTCTCGGACACTGAAGCTTTCTTT
TRBV4-1	TRBJ1-4	once	-	CASSQLRGINEKLFF	TGCGCCAGCAGCCAACTTAGGGGGATCAATGAAAAACTGTTTTTT
TRBV7-3	TRBJ2-3	-	TRBD2	CASSFERGGQTDTQYF	TGTGCCAGCAGCTTTGAGCGGGGGGGCCAGACAGATACGCAGTATTTT
TRBV3-1/TRBV3-2	TRBJ2-2	-	TRBD2	CASSPLAGSTGELFF	TGTGCCAGCAGCCCACTAGCGGGAAGCACCGGGGAGCTGTTTTTT
TRBV6-6	TRBJ1-2	-	-	CASSYGGGYGYTF	TGTGCCAGCAGTTACGGGGGAGGGTATGGCTACACCTTC
TRBV5-1	TRBJ1-1	few	-	CASSAGENTEAFF	TGCGCCAGCAGCGCAGGGGAGAACACTGAAGCTTTCTTT
TRBV21-1	TRBJ2-3	-	-	CASSILEGRDSCTDTQYF	TGTGCCAGCAGCATTTTGGAGGGGAGAGACTCATGCACAGATACGCAGTATTTT
TRBV4-1	TRBJ2-1	-	-	CASSQGGPFRSNEQFF	TGCGCCAGCAGCCAAGGCGGCCCCTTTCGTAGCAATGAGCAGTTCTTC
TRBV7-2	TRBJ2-1	-	TRBD1	CASSLAGTGKNEQFF	TGTGCCAGCAGCCTTGCCGGGACAGGGAAAAATGAGCAGTTCTTC
TRBV5-5	TRBJ1-2	-	TRBD1	CASRPPGQDYGYTF	TGTGCCAGCAGACCTCCGGGACAGGACTATGGCTACACCTTC
TRBV6-5	TRBJ1-3	-	-	CASKGVSGNTIYF	TGTGCCAGCAAGGGGGTCTCTGGAAACACCATATATTTT
TRBV19	TRBJ1-1	-	TRBD1	CASSIPVGRGENTEAFF	TGTGCCAGTAGTATCCCCGTCGGCAGGGGGGAGAACACTGAAGCTTTCTTT
TRBV7-2	TRBJ2-7	-	-	CASSLGPSYEQYF	TGTGCCAGCAGCTTAGGGCCCTCCTACGAGCAGTACTTC
TRBV20-1	TRBJ1-5	once	-	CSASAGSNQPQHF	TGCAGTGCTAGTGCAGGGAGCAATCAGCCCCAGCATTTT
TRBV7-6	TRBJ1-6	-	TRBD1	CASSLGGTGGSPLHF	TGTGCCAGCAGCTTAGGCGGGACAGGGGGGTCACCCCTCCACTTT
TRBV7-3	TRBJ1-1	-	-	CASSAGANTEAFF	TGTGCCAGCAGCGCAGGGGCGAACACTGAAGCTTTCTTT
TRBV10-1	TRBJ1-1	-	TRBD1	CASSPDRATEAFF	TGCGCCAGCAGTCCAGACAGGGCCACTGAAGCTTTCTTT